This T cell receptor beta chain is drawn from a study of PD-1 blockade in classical Hodgkin lymphoma. General study findings and limits: Only CD4+ TCR diversity, not CD8+, had risen significantly by C4D1. Lower baseline TCR diversity marked trial partial responders and progressors.

Germline CDR1 and CDR2: LGHNA and YSLEER. The CDR3 sequence is 16 residues long. V was pared by 0 bases and J by 3 bases, with 3 bases of the junction left unmatched. Time point noted: cycle 4 day 1 (C4D1), after 6 weeks of nivolumab. The patients all showed relapse after autologous stem cell transplantation, while their brentuximab vedotin exposure varied. The authors purified CD4+ T cells from thawed PBMCs by magnetic negative selection. A word on this clone: The antigen is undetermined.

Sequencing used immunoSEQ multiplex PCR; TCRdb keeps in-frame clones, though not all of them. The table records about 27,000 clones, 75% to 90% of them present only once. The origin of this receptor is a human donor with classical Hodgkin lymphoma. This sequence joins TRBV4-3 and TRBJ2-7, with TRBD1 matching 12 bases. Source: CD4+ T cells from blood, taken before the fourth cycle of nivolumab. CDR3: CASSQEGTGGGYEQYF. Here the CDR3 DNA reads TGCGCCAGCAGCCAAGAAGGGACAGGGGGCGGCTACGAGCAGTACTTC.